These 23 T cell receptor beta chains originate from one sample sequenced in a study of response to subunit inactivated influenza vaccine. MiXCR, run by TCRdb on the RT-PCR reads, gives a single entry per CDR3 protein. In the table there are 150,000 to 200,000 distinct CDR3 sequences, over 9.5% of which are singletons. This sample also belongs to another study, concerning T cells expressing NK-cell markers. From that second work: The authors made TCR beta cDNA libraries by 5'RACE template switching. This switching added a universal primer site and UMIs.

The specimen comprised CD8+ T cells sorted from PBMCs, sampled roughly 13 days after vaccination. All receptors derive from a man aged 50 to 60 who received an inactivated influenza vaccine.

Only a few counts were recorded for this clonotype. As the CDR3 is not closed by the conserved phenylalanine or tryptophan, this likely results from a read error. It is unclear where the CDR3 begins or ends on the DNA, so no DNA is shown, and the CDR3 is as TCRdb lists it. The CDR3 region is CASSGRTARL. The rearrangement links TRBV5-5 to TRBJ1-6; TRBD1, the table's D call, was not compared with the DNA. Germline V gives CDR1 SGHKS, CDR2 YYEKEE (reference sequence). The CDR3 is made up of 10 amino acids, end residues included.

This clonotype showed up many times. This chain uses TRBV4-3 with TRBJ2-1, with 8 bases identical to TRBD1. Germline loops: CDR1 LGHNA, CDR2 YSLEER. CDR3 length: 15 residues. Trimming cost V 0 bases and J 4 bases; bases outside gene matches: 2. CDR3 sequence: CASSQEGDRYNEQFF. The CDR3 nucleotides read TGCGCCAGCAGCCAAGAGGGGGACAGGTACAATGAGCAGTTCTTC.

V and J are TRBV12-3 or TRBV12-4 and TRBJ2-5; D unresolved. The CDR3 has 13 amino acids. The ends were cut back, 5 bases at V and 1 base at J, with 8 bases in the middle. The CDR3 coding sequence is TGTGCCAGCAGTCCGCTATTCCAAGAGACCCAGTACTTC. Translating it yields CASSPLFQETQYF.

V and J are TRBV6-4 and TRBJ2-4; the D gene is possibly TRBD2 (6 bases). With 4 bases removed from V and 0 bases from J, the gap between germline ends came to 16 bases. CDR3 length: 17 amino acids. CDR1 is MRHNA and CDR2 is SNTAGT in the germline V gene. The CDR3 reads CASSGGTEHLAKNIQYF. Written as DNA, the CDR3 is TGTGCCAGCAGTGGCGGGACTGAGCATCTAGCCAAAAACATTCAGTACTTC.

The chain links TRBV6-2 or TRBV6-3 to TRBJ2-1; D might be TRBD2 (6 bases). Germline-derived CDR1 and CDR2 are MNHEY and SVGEGT. The CDR3 is made up of 15 amino acids. V was cut by 5 bases and J by 7 bases, with 18 bases left in between. CDR3 sequence: CASSDRPFGGNEQFF. In DNA, the CDR3 is TGTGCCAGCAGTGATCGACCCTTCGGAGGGAATGAGCAGTTCTTC.

The chain links TRBV11-2 to TRBJ2-7, with TRBD2 as a possible D gene (5 bases). The V and J ends lost 3 bases and 3 bases respectively, with 12 bases between them. The germline gives CDR1 SGHAT, CDR2 FQNNGV. The CDR3 has 14 residues. The CDR3 here is CASSFTGRVYEQYF. The CDR3 bases are TGTGCCAGCAGCTTTACGGGAAGGGTCTACGAGCAGTACTTC.

This clonotype was picked up many times. CDR3 sequence (DNA): TGCAGTGCTAGAGATCGTCAGGGGTTGGACTATGGCTACACCTTC. Translated: CSARDRQGLDYGYTF. The V call is TRBV20-1, the J call TRBJ1-2; possibly TRBD1 for D (6 bases). The CDR3 has 15 amino acids. Deletions cut 0 bases from V and 3 bases from J, with 14 bases between. CDR1 DFQATT and CDR2 SNEGSKA come from the germline V gene (reference sequence).

The sample holds a few counts of this clonotype. V gene TRBV30 combines with J gene TRBJ1-5; perhaps TRBD1 as D (6 bases). Germline loops: CDR1 GTSNPN, CDR2 SVGIG (reference sequence). V was shortened by 5 bases and J by 3 bases, with 8 bases between the two germline ends. The CDR3 sequence is 12 residues long. DNA for the CDR3: TGTGCCTGGGGACAGTACAATCAGCCCCAGCATTTT. Translated, it gives CAWGQYNQPQHF.

This clonotype was found a few times. This chain joins TRBV25-1 and TRBJ2-1; TRBD2 is a possible D gene (5 bases). Deletions cut 3 bases from V and 0 bases from J, with 15 bases between. Looked up from germline, CDR1 is MGHDK and CDR2 is SYGVNS. The CDR3 covers 17 residues. CDR3 sequence: CASSDRVLGSSYNEQFF. The CDR3 coding sequence is TGTGCCAGCAGTGATCGGGTCTTAGGGAGCTCCTACAATGAGCAGTTCTTC.

In this sample, this clonotype turned up a few times. The rearrangement links TRBV12-5 to TRBJ2-3; TRBD1 aligns across 8 bases. This CDR3 is 15 amino acids long. Germline assignment: CDR1 LGHNT and CDR2 FRNRAP. Germline trimming cut 2 bases from V and 5 bases from J; bases unmatched to any gene: 6. This CDR3 reads CASGLKAGGVDTQYF. DNA of the CDR3: TGTGCTAGTGGTTTGAAAGCAGGGGGCGTAGATACGCAGTATTTT.

This clonotype was counted only a few times. The gene calls are TRBV6-1 and TRBJ2-2; 8 nucleotides match TRBD2. The length of the CDR3 is 13 residues. The junction had 1 base not matched to a gene; V was cut back by 4 bases and J by 6 bases. CDR1 is MNHNS, CDR2 SASEGT, per germline. Written as DNA, the CDR3 is TGTGCCAGCAGTGTTAGCGGGGCCGGGGAGCTGTTTTTT. Its protein product is CASSVSGAGELFF.

This clonotype was observed a handful of times. The chain joins TRBV4-3 to TRBJ2-7, with TRBD1 identical over 8 bases. Germline V CDR1 and CDR2: LGHNA, YSLEER. The CDR3 contains 16 residues. Trimming cost V 0 bases and J 3 bases; bases outside gene matches: 7. Written as DNA, the CDR3 is TGCGCCAGCAGCCAAGATTATGGGACAGGCTTCTACGAGCAGTACTTC. Its protein is CASSQDYGTGFYEQYF.

V gene TRBV20-1 combines with J gene TRBJ2-3; D perhaps matches TRBD2 (6 bases). CDR3 length: 15 residues. V was clipped by 3 bases and J by 3 bases, with 16 bases between them. Germline-derived CDR1 and CDR2 are DFQATT and SNEGSKA (reference sequence). The CDR3 nucleotides read TGCAGTGCTAGTGGTCCTAGCGTGGAAACAGATACGCAGTATTTT. The encoded protein is CSASGPSVETDTQYF.

This clonotype has only a few counts. J is TRBJ2-1 and V is TRBV12-3 or TRBV12-4; D might be TRBD1 (6 bases). With 3 bases removed from V and 12 bases from J, the gap between germline ends came to 9 bases. CDR3 length: 11 amino acids. CDR3 sequence (DNA): TGTGCCAGCAGTTTTCAGGGGCGGCAGTTCTTC. It is translated as CASSFQGRQFF.

This clonotype was observed many times. V is TRBV4-2 and J is TRBJ1-3, with D unresolved. The CDR3 is made up of 18 amino acids. Deletions cut 1 base from V and 2 bases from J, with 18 bases between. The V gene's germline CDR1 is LGHNA and CDR2 YNFKEQ. This CDR3 reads CASSQGFNLVSTGNTIYF. In DNA form, the CDR3 reads TGTGCCAGCAGCCAAGGATTTAATTTAGTTAGTACTGGAAACACCATATATTTT.

There are a few counts of this clonotype. The chain joins TRBV6-1 to TRBJ2-7, with D maybe TRBD1 (6 bases). CDR3 length: 15 residues. From germline, CDR1 is MNHNS and CDR2 SASEGT. V gave up 6 bases and J gave up 0 bases, with 15 bases separating them. This CDR3 is CASRHRDTFSYEQYF. The CDR3 bases are TGTGCCAGCAGACACCGGGACACATTCTCCTACGAGCAGTACTTC.

The rearrangement joins TRBV7-9 to TRBJ2-1, with TRBD1 matching 8 bases. Germline V gene lookup returns CDR1 SEHNR and CDR2 FQNEAQ (reference sequence). The CDR3 has 16 amino acids. Trimming cost V 5 bases and J 1 base; bases outside gene matches: 7. The CDR3 region is CASSPPRGLSYNEQFF. The CDR3 DNA follows: TGTGCCAGCAGCCCTCCCAGGGGGCTTTCCTACAATGAGCAGTTCTTC.

This clonotype was detected ten times or more. The genes are TRBV27 and TRBJ2-7, with a tentative D call TRBD1 (6 bases). There are 11 residues in the CDR3. V shed 10 bases and J shed 3 bases, with 10 bases lying between them. Germline V CDR1 and CDR2: MNHEY, SMNVEV (reference sequence). The CDR3 here is CATRTDYEQYF. CDR3 sequence (DNA): TGTGCCACAAGGACAGACTACGAGCAGTACTTC.

The chain links TRBV20-1 to TRBJ2-7; TRBD2 matches at 13 bases. V gave up 3 bases and J gave up 4 bases; unmatched junction bases: 3. The CDR3 covers 14 residues. Germline lookup yields CDR1 DFQATT and CDR2 SNEGSKA (reference sequence). DNA for the CDR3: TGCAGTGCTAGGACTAGCGGGAGGACTTACGAGCAGTACTTC. Translated: CSARTSGRTYEQYF.

This clonotype was seen repeatedly, ten times or more. V usage is TRBV6-5 and J usage is TRBJ2-2, with 7 positions matching TRBD1. The germline V gene encodes CDR1 MNHEY and CDR2 SVGAGI. After removal of 2 bases from V and 3 bases from J, the junction contained 9 bases not matched to a gene. The length of the CDR3 is 17 residues. CDR3 DNA: TGTGCCAGCAGTTACACACGACAGGGAGCCGACACCGGGGAGCTGTTTTTT. As protein: CASSYTRQGADTGELFF.

This clonotype was recorded at least ten times. The chain employs TRBV6-5 and TRBJ2-5; maybe TRBD2 (6 bases). The germline V gene has CDR1 MNHEY and CDR2 SVGAGI. The V end lost 2 bases, the J end lost 2 bases, and 12 bases lay between the germline ends. The CDR3 runs to 15 residues. For the CDR3, the DNA is TGTGCCAGCAGTTACCTCCGGCGGGGTCAAGAGACCCAGTACTTC. Protein product: CASSYLRRGQETQYF.

This clonotype was counted between two and nine times. The genes are TRBV6-5 and TRBJ2-1; D assignment may be TRBD1 or TRBD2 (5 bases each). This CDR3 contains 14 residues. V gave up 4 bases and J gave up 5 bases, with 12 bases separating them. Germline assignment: CDR1 MNHEY and CDR2 SVGAGI. The CDR3 bases are TGTGCCAGCAGTTTCCTTTGGGGGAACAATGAGCAGTTCTTC. This translates into CASSFLWGNNEQFF.

V gene TRBV12-3 or TRBV12-4 combines with J gene TRBJ1-1; D is undetermined. Trimming removed 3 bases from V and 10 bases from J, with 18 bases in between. This CDR3 spans 14 amino acids. CDR3 region: CASSFERFFGVAFF. DNA of the CDR3: TGTGCCAGCAGTTTCGAAAGGTTTTTTGGTGTAGCTTTCTTT.